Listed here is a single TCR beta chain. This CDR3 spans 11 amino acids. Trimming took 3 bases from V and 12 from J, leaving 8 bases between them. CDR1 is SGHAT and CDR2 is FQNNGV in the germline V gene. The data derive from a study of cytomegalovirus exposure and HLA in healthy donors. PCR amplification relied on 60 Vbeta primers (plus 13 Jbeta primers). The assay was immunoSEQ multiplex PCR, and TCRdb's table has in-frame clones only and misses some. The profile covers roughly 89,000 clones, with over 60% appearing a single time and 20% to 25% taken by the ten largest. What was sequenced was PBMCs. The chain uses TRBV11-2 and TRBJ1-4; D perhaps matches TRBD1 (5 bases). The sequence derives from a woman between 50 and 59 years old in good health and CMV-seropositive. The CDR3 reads CASSLWGELFF. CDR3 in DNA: TGTGCCAGCAGCTTGTGGGGGGAACTGTTTTTT. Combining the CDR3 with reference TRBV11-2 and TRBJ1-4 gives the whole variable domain EAGVAQSPRYKIIEKRQSVAFWCNPISGHATLYWYQQILGQGPKLLIQFQNNGVVDDSQLPKDRFSAERLKGVDSTLKIQPAKLEDSAVYLCASSLWGELFFGSGTQLSVL.